The 4 T cell receptor beta chains presented below share a single source sample, sequenced in a study of shared clonotypes between healthy human individuals. TCRdb keeps only in-frame clones here, not all; method: immunoSEQ multiplex PCR. There are approximately 500,000 clones in the sample; about three quarters occur only once, and roughly an eighth lies in the top ten. Sequenced sample: PBMCs. Receptors originate from a woman in her thirties or forties in good health. Some clones in this sample may be carry-over from other donors' samples.

This chain links TRBV27 with TRBJ2-7; TRBD1 matches 8 bases. There are 14 residues in the CDR3. Per the germline V gene, CDR1 is MNHEY and CDR2 is SMNVEV (reference sequence). V lost 6 bases to trimming and J lost 6 bases; unmatched junction nucleotides: 10. CDR3 sequence reads: CASSTDRELREQYF. CDR3 bases: TGTGCCAGCAGCACGGACAGGGAGCTACGCGAGCAGTACTTC.

This sequence joins TRBV29-1 and TRBJ2-1, with D unresolved. Germline CDR1 and CDR2: SQVTM and ANQGSEA. CDR3 length: 13 residues. Trimming stripped 7 bases from V and 0 bases from J, with 10 bases between. CDR3 in DNA: TGCAGCGGTCGCGTTAGCTCCTACAATGAGCAGTTCTTC. It translates to CSGRVSSYNEQFF.

About this clone itself: The sample holds other DNA sequences that translate to the same CDR3. The rearrangement links TRBV30 to TRBJ1-1; D remains ambiguous. Deletions cut 0 bases from V and 0 bases from J, with 5 bases between. The CDR3 is 13 residues long. Germline V gene sequence: CDR1 GTSNPN, CDR2 SVGIG (reference sequence). CDR3 sequence reads: CAWSVTVNTEAFF. The CDR3 bases are TGTGCCTGGAGTGTGACCGTGAACACTGAAGCTTTCTTT.

The chain recombines TRBV5-1 with TRBJ2-7; 10 bases match TRBD2. The CDR3 spans 15 residues. V lost 1 base, J lost 5 bases, and 6 bases stayed unmatched. Germline CDR1 and CDR2: SGHRS and YFSETQ. The CDR3 spells CASSLPSGSNHEQYF. The CDR3 DNA reads TGCGCCAGCAGCTTGCCTAGCGGGAGCAACCACGAGCAGTACTTC.